These 32 T cell receptor beta chains came from one sample sequenced in a study of blood T cell repertoires in COVID-19. Profiled with immunoSEQ multiplex PCR; TCRdb holds only in-frame clones, not every one. This sample has 190,000 or so clones, with around 80% found just once. Sequenced sample: peripheral blood. Source of these receptors: a man aged 45-60 years with active or convalescent COVID-19.

The rearrangement links TRBV7-9 to TRBJ1-4, with 9 bases identical to TRBD1. The CDR3 runs to 16 residues. Germline CDR1 reads SEHNR; CDR2 reads FQNEAQ (reference sequence). The trim removed 3 bases at V and 7 bases at J, leaving 9 bases unmatched. The CDR3 coding sequence is TGTGCCAGCAGCTTCCTCACAGGGGGCAAGGGTGAAAAACTGTTTTTT. This codes for CASSFLTGGKGEKLFF. The entire variable domain, with the rest obtained from reference TRBV7-9 and TRBJ1-4, is as follows: DTGVSQNPRHKITKRGQNVTFRCDPISEHNRLYWYRQTLGQGPEFLTYFQNEAQLEKSRLLSDRFSAERPKGSFSTLEIQRTEQGDSAMYLCASSFLTGGKGEKLFFGSGTQLSVL.

This clone has a handful of counts. The J gene is TRBJ2-3, the V gene TRBV6-2 or TRBV6-3, with a weak D call TRBD2 (6 bases). The CDR3 spans 18 residues. Trimming removed 0 bases at V and 2 bases at J, with 18 bases between. Per the germline V gene, CDR1 is MNHEY and CDR2 is SVGEGT. The CDR3 protein is CASSYSRRREPPTDTQYF. Written as DNA, the CDR3 is TGTGCCAGCAGTTACTCGAGAAGGCGGGAACCGCCCACAGATACGCAGTATTTT.

This clone has just one count. This rearrangement joins TRBV19 to TRBJ1-1; TRBD1 is a possible D gene (6 bases). V gave up 1 base and J gave up 11 bases, with 14 bases separating them. The length of the CDR3 is 13 residues. The germline CDR1 and CDR2 sequences are LNHDA and SQIVND (reference sequence). The CDR3 is CASSIVAGEGAFF. In nucleotides, the CDR3 is TGTGCCAGTAGTATAGTCGCAGGGGAAGGGGCTTTCTTT. The full variable domain, completed using reference TRBV19 and TRBJ1-1, is DGGITQSPKYLFRKEGQNVTLSCEQNLNHDAMYWYRQDPGQGLRLIYYSQIVNDFQKGDIAEGYSVSREKKESFPLTVTSAQKNPTAFYLCASSIVAGEGAFFGQGTRLTVV.

The chain carries TRBV13 and TRBJ2-2; TRBD2 matches 7 bases. CDR3 length: 14 amino acids. Trimming at V came to 7 bases and at J to 6 bases, leaving 8 bases not matched to a gene. Looked up from germline, CDR1 is PRHDT and CDR2 is FYEKMQ (reference sequence). The CDR3 nucleotides are TGTGCCAGCATTCATACTGCGGGGGCCGGGGAGCTGTTTTTT. It is translated as CASIHTAGAGELFF.

The V call is TRBV6-5, the J call TRBJ1-1; 10 nucleotides match TRBD1. Trimming removed 5 bases from V and 7 bases from J; junction bases left unmatched: 4. Germline CDR1 MNHEY, CDR2 SVGAGI. The CDR3 covers 13 residues. CDR3 DNA: TGTGCCAGCAGTAGGGGACAGGGGTTTGAAGCTTTCTTT. It yields the protein CASSRGQGFEAFF.

The V and J genes are TRBV28 and TRBJ1-2, with 10 bases that match TRBD1. This CDR3 is 14 amino acids long. Germline loops: CDR1 MDHEN, CDR2 SYDVKM. V lost 6 bases and J lost 8; bases outside the gene matches: 9. This chain's CDR3 is CASSLGRTGGGYTF. The CDR3 nucleotides read TGTGCCAGCAGCTTGGGACGGACAGGGGGAGGCTACACCTTC.

Here the CDR3 reads CASSQDTGGNEKLFF. The CDR3 coding sequence is TGTGCCAGCAGCCAAGATACAGGGGGGAATGAAAAACTGTTTTTT. This chain connects TRBV4-2 to TRBJ1-4, with TRBD1 identical over 8 bases. V trimming: 0 bases; J trimming: 5 bases; junction bases outside the gene matches: 2. The CDR3 covers 15 residues. CDR1 is LGHNA and CDR2 is YNFKEQ in the germline V gene.

V gene TRBV28 combines with J gene TRBJ2-7; 10 positions match TRBD2. The CDR3 length is 14 residues. Germline CDR1 reads MDHEN; CDR2 reads SYDVKM. The J segment lost 4 bases and the V segment lost 7 bases, leaving 7 bases of the junction unmatched. Here the CDR3 reads CASTLRTSGYEQYF. Written as DNA, the CDR3 is TGTGCCAGCACCCTCCGGACTAGCGGTTACGAGCAGTACTTC. Looking up the rest from reference TRBV28 and TRBJ2-7 gives the full variable domain: DVKVTQSSRYLVKRTGEKVFLECVQDMDHENMFWYRQDPGLGLRLIYFSYDVKMKEKGDIPEGYSVSREKKERFSLILESASTNQTSMYLCASTLRTSGYEQYFGPGTRLTVT.

The chain combines TRBV19 with TRBJ1-4; D is possibly TRBD1 (5 bases). V lost 3 bases to trimming and J lost 8 bases, with 19 bases between them. The CDR3 has 16 residues. CDR1 is LNHDA and CDR2 is SQIVND in the germline V gene (reference sequence). CDR3 nucleotide sequence: TGTGCCAGTAGTATCGAAGGGAGGGGACCGTGGGAAAAACTGTTTTTT. Amino acid sequence: CASSIEGRGPWEKLFF.

The chain carries TRBV11-3 and TRBJ2-1; D is unclear. The V gene's germline CDR1 is SGHNT and CDR2 YENEEA. This CDR3 region has 14 residues. The ends were cut back, 2 bases at V and 8 bases at J, with 13 bases in the middle. DNA of the CDR3: TGTGCCAGCAGCTTAACTGCAGGCCTCCATGAGCAGTTCTTC. Its protein product is CASSLTAGLHEQFF.

The J gene is TRBJ2-7, the V gene TRBV30, with D possibly matching TRBD1 (5 bases). The V end lost 3 bases, the J end lost 0 bases, and 15 bases lay between the germline ends. The CDR3 length is 15 residues. The V gene's germline CDR1 is GTSNPN and CDR2 SVGIG (reference sequence). The CDR3 protein is CAWSRQTLSSYEQYF. For the CDR3, the DNA is TGTGCCTGGAGCCGACAGACCTTAAGCTCCTACGAGCAGTACTTC.

The chain employs TRBV9 and TRBJ1-2, with TRBD1 matching over 9 bases. V trimming: 3 bases; J trimming: 4 bases; junction bases outside the gene matches: 4. CDR1 is SGDLS, CDR2 YYNGEE, per germline. The CDR3 sequence is 14 residues long. The CDR3 loop is CASSDGQGLYGYTF. As DNA, the CDR3 is TGTGCCAGCAGCGATGGACAGGGGCTCTATGGCTACACCTTC.

This clone has a handful of counts. The chain has TRBV10-2 and TRBJ2-7; 8 nucleotides match TRBD1. The CDR3 totals 14 residues. CDR1 WSHSY and CDR2 SAAADI come from the germline V gene. Germline trimming cut 3 bases from V and 2 bases from J; bases unmatched to any gene: 3. The CDR3 nucleotides are TGCGCCAGCAGTGATGGGACAGGAACCTACGAGCAGTACTTC. Amino acid sequence: CASSDGTGTYEQYF.

This chain connects TRBV5-1 to TRBJ1-4; D might be TRBD1 (5 bases). V was shortened by 4 bases and J by 8 bases, with 15 bases between the two germline ends. The germline V gene has CDR1 SGHRS and CDR2 YFSETQ. The CDR3 contains 14 residues. CDR3: CASSPAVGGEKLFF. The CDR3 DNA reads as TGCGCCAGCAGCCCCGCCGTGGGGGGAGAAAAACTGTTTTTT.

A note on this clone: At one of its ends the junction is not consistent with the germline gene, which may arise from a read error. The V and J genes are TRBV7-8 and TRBJ2-3; maybe TRBD1 (5 bases). The germline CDR1 and CDR2 sequences are SGHVS and FQNEAQ. The CDR3 loop spans 14 amino acids. CDR3 protein: CASGLETATDTQYF. CDR3 DNA sequence: TGTGCCAGCGGCTTAGAGACAGCGACAGATACGCAGTATTTT. Drawing the rest from reference TRBV7-8 and TRBJ2-3, the complete variable domain is GAGVSQSPRYKVAKRGQDVALRCDPISGHVSLFWYQQALGQGPEFLTYFQNEAQLDKSGLPSDRFFAERPEGSVSTLKIQRTQQEDSAVYLCASGLETATDTQYFGPGTRLTVL.

The chain is built from TRBV18 and TRBJ2-7; 10 bases match TRBD1. Per the germline V gene, CDR1 is KGHSH and CDR2 is LQKENI. This CDR3 region has 15 residues. V shed 1 base and J 4 bases; nucleotides not matched to a gene: 4. CDR3 residues: CASSPLGTGEYEQYF. The CDR3 DNA follows: TGTGCCAGCTCACCACTGGGGACAGGGGAGTACGAGCAGTACTTC.

J is TRBJ1-2 and V is TRBV7-9, with D perhaps TRBD1 (6 bases). Per germline, CDR1 SEHNR and CDR2 FQNEAQ (reference sequence). The CDR3 is 14 residues long. V gave up 3 bases and J gave up 6 bases, with 14 bases separating them. The CDR3 here is CASSLPQGPNGYTF. CDR3 nucleotide sequence: TGTGCCAGCAGCTTGCCCCAGGGGCCCAATGGCTACACCTTC.

The rearrangement uses TRBV7-2 and TRBJ2-7; weak D call: TRBD2 (7 bases). The germline gives CDR1 SGHTA, CDR2 FQGNSA. Trimming pared 5 bases from V and 7 bases from J, leaving 18 bases between. The CDR3 length is 14 residues. The CDR3 region has the DNA TGTGCCAGCAGCCCCGGGGTCGGGGGGCGGGAGCAGTACTTC. It is translated as CASSPGVGGREQYF.

The chain combines TRBV4-1 with TRBJ1-1; D may be TRBD1 (6 bases). Per the germline V gene, CDR1 is MGHRA and CDR2 is YSYEKL. The CDR3 spans 16 residues. V lost 0 bases and J lost 5, with 16 bases in between. The CDR3 DNA reads TGCGCCAGCAGCCAAGATCGGGCAGGGGTTCGTACTGAAGCTTTCTTT. This codes for CASSQDRAGVRTEAFF.

This chain uses TRBV9 with TRBJ2-7; TRBD2 agrees at 7 bases. This CDR3 region has 13 residues. Germline CDR1 SGDLS, CDR2 YYNGEE. V was pared by 6 bases and J by 5 bases, with 8 bases of the junction left unmatched. This CDR3 reads CASTGGSGHEQYF. For the CDR3, the DNA is TGTGCCAGCACGGGCGGGAGCGGGCACGAGCAGTACTTC.

The rearrangement links TRBV6-2 or TRBV6-3 to TRBJ1-1; a possible D gene is TRBD1 (5 bases). V was trimmed by 0 bases and J by 2 bases, leaving 13 bases between them. The CDR3 has 16 amino acids. Germline assignment: CDR1 MNHEY and CDR2 SVGEGT. CDR3 sequence reads: CASSYSRGRVNTEAFF. CDR3 bases: TGTGCCAGCAGTTACTCGCGGGGACGGGTAAACACTGAAGCTTTCTTT.

The chain employs TRBV5-1 and TRBJ1-2; 9 bases match TRBD1. From germline, CDR1 is SGHRS and CDR2 YFSETQ. The CDR3 has 16 residues. With 0 bases clipped from V and 0 bases from J, the junction kept 3 bases outside the gene matches. CDR3 region: CASSLGDRVTNYGYTF. The CDR3 DNA reads as TGCGCCAGCAGCTTGGGGGACAGGGTTACTAACTATGGCTACACCTTC.

The chain links TRBV3-1 (or the pseudogene TRBV3-2) to TRBJ2-3, with 12 bases aligning to TRBD2. The CDR3 is 17 residues long. Trimming at V came to 1 base and at J to 1 base, leaving 3 bases not matched to a gene. Germline V gene lookup returns CDR1 LGHDT and CDR2 YNNKEL (reference sequence). In DNA, the CDR3 is TGTGCCAGCAGCCAAGGTAGACTAGCGGGGGGCACAGATACGCAGTATTTT. It encodes CASSQGRLAGGTDTQYF.

The J gene is TRBJ1-2, the V gene TRBV19, with 7 bases lining up with TRBD1. This CDR3 contains 13 residues. Germline CDR1 LNHDA, CDR2 SQIVND (reference sequence). Trimming took 6 bases from V and 5 from J; bases not matched to a gene: 6. The DNA of the CDR3 is TGTGCCAGTAGCCCGGGACAGTTATATGGCTACACCTTC. It yields the protein CASSPGQLYGYTF.

V and J are TRBV11-2 and TRBJ2-4; maybe TRBD1 (5 bases). The CDR3 has 14 amino acids. The germline gives CDR1 SGHAT, CDR2 FQNNGV. Trimming removed 9 bases from V and 1 base from J, with 13 bases in between. CDR3 sequence: CASREGHAKNIQYF. CDR3 coding DNA: TGTGCCAGTAGGGAAGGACATGCCAAAAACATTCAGTACTTC.

The chain links TRBV4-1 to TRBJ2-1; 15 nucleotides line up with TRBD2. The germline V gene has CDR1 MGHRA and CDR2 YSYEKL. CDR3 length: 18 residues. V was pared by 4 bases and J by 8 bases, with 12 bases of the junction left unmatched. The CDR3 bases are TGCGCCAGCAGCCGCGGGACTAGCGGGAGGCCCCAGGGCTATGAGCAGTTCTTC. This gives the protein CASSRGTSGRPQGYEQFF.

This clone was seen a single time. The chain links TRBV25-1 to TRBJ2-3; no clear D. The V gene lost 2 bases and the J gene lost 7 bases, with 7 bases spanning the gap. Germline-derived CDR1 and CDR2 are MGHDK and SYGVNS. This CDR3 is built from 12 residues. CDR3 region: CASSEGRNTQYF. The CDR3 nucleotides read TGTGCCAGCAGTGAAGGCAGAAATACGCAGTATTTT.

The chain has TRBV7-2 and TRBJ1-1; the D is unclear. Germline V CDR1 and CDR2: SGHTA, FQGNSA. The length of the CDR3 is 14 residues. V was pared by 3 bases and J by 8 bases, with 16 bases between. The CDR3 region has the DNA TGTGCCAGCAGCTTCGGAGAGGTGTTACGGGAAGCTTTCTTT. Its protein is CASSFGEVLREAFF.

This sequence joins TRBV10-2 and TRBJ1-2; maybe TRBD1 (5 bases). V was cut by 0 bases and J by 4 bases, with 9 bases left in between. CDR3 length equals 14 residues. Germline V gene lookup returns CDR1 WSHSY and CDR2 SAAADI. The CDR3 coding sequence is TGCGCCAGCAGTGAGTCCGGGCAGGGCTATGGCTACACCTTC. Translating gives CASSESGQGYGYTF.

The CDR3 DNA is TGCGCCAGCAGTCAAAGGGGGGGCGACTCCAATGAAAAACTGTTTTTT. It is translated as CASSQRGGDSNEKLFF. This chain connects TRBV4-1 to TRBJ1-4; TRBD1 might be the D (6 bases). From germline, CDR1 is MGHRA and CDR2 YSYEKL. This CDR3 spans 16 amino acids. The germline V and J ends were trimmed by 6 bases and 5 bases, with 19 bases remaining between them.

This clone has only one observation. This sequence joins TRBV30 and TRBJ1-5; D not certain. CDR1 and CDR2 (germline): GTSNPN, SVGIG (reference sequence). CDR3 size: 13 residues. With 0 bases removed from V and 9 bases from J, the gap between germline ends came to 12 bases. The CDR3 coding sequence is TGTGCCTGGAGTGTACGCGGGAGGCCGCCCCAGCATTTT. Translation gives CAWSVRGRPPQHF.

The V and J genes are TRBV7-9 and TRBJ1-2; D is perhaps TRBD1 (5 bases). CDR1 is SEHNR and CDR2 is FQNEAQ in the germline V gene (reference sequence). V was trimmed by 5 bases and J by 3 bases, leaving 22 bases between them. The CDR3 length is 17 residues. Here the CDR3 DNA reads TGTGCCAGCAGCCCGGGACTAGGGGTGCCCGGCGACTATGGCTACACCTTC. Protein sequence: CASSPGLGVPGDYGYTF.